The T cell receptor (beta chain) under discussion was sequenced for a study of blood T cell repertoires in COVID-19. The wider study: Samples taken during acute and convalescent COVID-19 were collected in the United States, Italy and Spain.

TCRdb keeps only in-frame clones here, not all; method: immunoSEQ multiplex PCR. In the table there are about 340,000 clones, roughly 85% of which are singletons. In its sample, this clone was seen once. V shed 2 bases, J shed 5 bases, and the junction held 4 bases outside the gene matches. The CDR3 has 14 residues. Per germline, CDR1 SNHLY and CDR2 FYNNEI. Cohort allocation depended upon clinical history that participants reported. The sample consisted of PBMCs or T cells enriched from blood (not recorded which). The chain couples TRBV2 to TRBJ2-7; the match to TRBD1 covers 9 bases. The TCR was taken from a woman aged 40 to 50 with acute COVID-19. The CDR3 DNA sequence: TGTGCCAGCAGTGAATCGTGGACAGGGGACGAGCAGTACTTC. Protein sequence: CASSESWTGDEQYF.